A selection of T cell receptor beta chains follows, all from one sample in a study of blood T cell repertoires in COVID-19. Assay: immunoSEQ multiplex PCR; the TCRdb copy retains only in-frame clones and omits some. The sample lists about 79,000 clones, around 89% occurring once. Material: peripheral blood. These receptors originate from a man aged 65 to 79 with active or convalescent COVID-19. Both conserved end residues are part of each CDR3.

J gene: TRBJ1-6; V gene: TRBV13; CDR3 protein: CASRTSGGYYNSPLHF
J gene: TRBJ1-1; V gene: TRBV27; CDR3 protein: CASSLSAGGVTEAFF
J gene: TRBJ2-2; V gene: TRBV6-2/TRBV6-3; CDR3 protein: CASSSGGANTGELFF
J gene: TRBJ1-3; V gene: TRBV9; CDR3 protein: CASSVAAGPGNTIYF
J gene: TRBJ1-2; V gene: TRBV2; CDR3 protein: CASSSNYGYTF
J gene: TRBJ1-2; V gene: TRBV7-3; CDR3 protein: CASSVPPRGYGYTF
J gene: TRBJ2-2; V gene: TRBV5-6; CDR3 protein: CASRTLAGVNTGELFF
J gene: TRBJ1-3; V gene: TRBV5-5; CDR3 protein: CASSLLFGGAGNTIYF
J gene: TRBJ1-3; V gene: TRBV30; CDR3 protein: CAWSNGQGNTIYF
J gene: TRBJ1-1; V gene: TRBV29-1; CDR3 protein: CSVETGGDTEAFF
J gene: TRBJ2-7; V gene: TRBV5-1; CDR3 protein: CASSSGTGPYEQYF
J gene: TRBJ2-1; V gene: TRBV11-3; CDR3 protein: CASSFLSSNEQFF
J gene: TRBJ2-5; V gene: TRBV2; CDR3 protein: CASRYQGIGETQYF
J gene: TRBJ1-2; V gene: TRBV7-2; CDR3 protein: CASSLTQGYTF
J gene: TRBJ2-1; V gene: TRBV30; CDR3 protein: CAWSVGWSVHPPFF
J gene: TRBJ2-2; V gene: TRBV2; CDR3 protein: CASSQGRATGELFF
J gene: TRBJ2-7; V gene: TRBV28; CDR3 protein: CASSSPRDGSGNYEQYF
J gene: TRBJ1-1; V gene: TRBV18; CDR3 protein: CASSPPGQGRMNTEAFF
J gene: TRBJ2-2; V gene: TRBV11-3; CDR3 protein: CASSLVGGDGGELFF
J gene: TRBJ2-7; V gene: TRBV5-1; CDR3 protein: CASTRLAGAGEQYF